Listed below are T cell receptor beta chains from one sample, sequenced in a study of shared clonotypes between healthy human individuals. The assay was immunoSEQ multiplex PCR, and TCRdb's table has in-frame clones only and misses some. The data show 2.3 million or so clones, approximately 93% seen once. The sample taken for sequencing was naive CD4+ T cells from PBMCs. These receptors all stem from a man aged 18 to 35 in good health. Some clones in this sample may be carry-over from other donors' samples. The CDR3 runs from the conserved cysteine through the conserved F or W. Each record gives: V gene, D gene, J gene, clone size, CDR3 DNA, CDR3 protein. A D gene is named only where the DNA matches it firmly. Clone size appears in some rows only: once, few, many, or a class for an expanded clone.

V gene: TRBV19; D gene: -; J gene: TRBJ2-7; clone size: -; CDR3 DNA: TGTGCCAGTTCTACCGCAGGGCGGAACTCCTACGAGCAGTACTTC; CDR3 protein: CASSTAGRNSYEQYF
V gene: TRBV5-4; D gene: TRBD2; J gene: TRBJ2-1; clone size: once; CDR3 DNA: TGTGCCAGCAGCTGGGGCTCTCTAGCGGGAGTCTACAATGAGCAGTTCTTC; CDR3 protein: CASSWGSLAGVYNEQFF
V gene: TRBV11-3; D gene: -; J gene: TRBJ2-3; clone size: -; CDR3 DNA: TGTGCCAGCAGCTTAACGTCCGGGAGCACAGATACGCAGTATTTT; CDR3 protein: CASSLTSGSTDTQYF
V gene: TRBV29-1; D gene: -; J gene: TRBJ2-5; clone size: -; CDR3 DNA: TGCAGCGTTCGAGGGGGGAGGGCCTTGTGGCAAGAGACCCAGTACTTC; CDR3 protein: CSVRGGRALWQETQYF
V gene: TRBV4-3; D gene: TRBD2; J gene: TRBJ2-7; clone size: -; CDR3 DNA: TGCGCCAGCAGTCAAGTACTAGCGGGATCCTACGAGCAGTACTTC; CDR3 protein: CASSQVLAGSYEQYF
V gene: TRBV29-1; D gene: TRBD2; J gene: TRBJ2-3; clone size: -; CDR3 DNA: TGCAGCGGGGGGGGACCCACAGATACGCAGTATTTT; CDR3 protein: CSGGGPTDTQYF
V gene: TRBV4-2; D gene: -; J gene: TRBJ1-1; clone size: -; CDR3 DNA: TGTGCCAGCAGCCAAGATCGGGTGAACACTGAAGCTTTCTTT; CDR3 protein: CASSQDRVNTEAFF
V gene: TRBV5-5; D gene: TRBD1; J gene: TRBJ2-3; clone size: -; CDR3 DNA: TGTGCCAGCAGCTTAAGTGGACAGGGGGTCGCAGATACGCAGTATTTT; CDR3 protein: CASSLSGQGVADTQYF
V gene: TRBV4-3; D gene: -; J gene: TRBJ1-5; clone size: -; CDR3 DNA: TGCGCCAGCAGCCAAGACAGGGAGGATCAGCCCCAGCATTTT; CDR3 protein: CASSQDREDQPQHF
V gene: TRBV12-5; D gene: -; J gene: TRBJ1-2; clone size: -; CDR3 DNA: TGTGCTAGTGGTCTAGGGACGGGCGGCTACACCTTC; CDR3 protein: CASGLGTGGYTF
V gene: TRBV10-3; D gene: TRBD2; J gene: TRBJ2-1; clone size: -; CDR3 DNA: TGTGCCATCGGGGAACCTAGCGGGAGTTTTAATGAGCAGTTCTTC; CDR3 protein: CAIGEPSGSFNEQFF
V gene: TRBV19; D gene: TRBD1; J gene: TRBJ2-7; clone size: -; CDR3 DNA: TGTGCCAGCGCAACGACAGGGGGCGGGTACGAGCAGTACTTC; CDR3 protein: CASATTGGGYEQYF
V gene: TRBV10-1; D gene: -; J gene: TRBJ2-1; clone size: -; CDR3 DNA: TGCGCCAGCAGTGATCCTACACCGGGTGAGCAGTTCTTC; CDR3 protein: CASSDPTPGEQFF
V gene: TRBV5-1; D gene: -; J gene: TRBJ1-1; clone size: -; CDR3 DNA: TGCGCCAGCAGCTTTCGGGGGGGCACTGAAGCTTTCTTT; CDR3 protein: CASSFRGGTEAFF
V gene: TRBV5-6; D gene: TRBD2; J gene: TRBJ2-1; clone size: once; CDR3 DNA: TGTGCCAGCAGCTTGGGCCGGACTAGTGGGCAGTTCTTC; CDR3 protein: CASSLGRTSGQFF
V gene: TRBV5-5; D gene: -; J gene: TRBJ2-7; clone size: -; CDR3 DNA: TGTGCCAGCAGCCAGGACAGACTCGAGCAGTACTTC; CDR3 protein: CASSQDRLEQYF
V gene: TRBV18; D gene: -; J gene: TRBJ2-7; clone size: -; CDR3 DNA: TGTGCCAGCTCACCAGAGGGGCCCCGCTACGAGCAGTACTTC; CDR3 protein: CASSPEGPRYEQYF
V gene: TRBV27; D gene: -; J gene: TRBJ2-2; clone size: -; CDR3 DNA: TGTGCCAGCGGTAACACCGGGGAGCTGTTTTTT; CDR3 protein: CASGNTGELFF
V gene: TRBV19; D gene: -; J gene: TRBJ2-7; clone size: -; CDR3 DNA: TGTGCCAGTAGTACAGGGACACCGTTGCGGGAGCAGTACTTC; CDR3 protein: CASSTGTPLREQYF
V gene: TRBV5-1; D gene: -; J gene: TRBJ1-2; clone size: -; CDR3 DNA: TGCGCCAGCAGCTCGGTATCTCCCTATGGCTACACCTTC; CDR3 protein: CASSSVSPYGYTF
V gene: TRBV4-2; D gene: -; J gene: TRBJ2-3; clone size: -; CDR3 DNA: TGTGCCAGCAGCCACCCTTTTCCGACTAGCACAGATACGCAGTATTTT; CDR3 protein: CASSHPFPTSTDTQYF
V gene: TRBV9; D gene: -; J gene: TRBJ1-1; clone size: -; CDR3 DNA: TGTGCCAGCAGCATGCACCTTAACACTGAAGCTTTCTTT; CDR3 protein: CASSMHLNTEAFF
V gene: TRBV6-5; D gene: TRBD1; J gene: TRBJ2-7; clone size: once; CDR3 DNA: TGTGCCAGCAGATCCGGACAGGCGTATTACGAGCAGTACTTC; CDR3 protein: CASRSGQAYYEQYF
V gene: TRBV5-1; D gene: -; J gene: TRBJ2-2; clone size: -; CDR3 DNA: TGCGCCAGCAGCTGGGCAAGTGGAGGGACGAACACCGGGGAGCTGTTTTTT; CDR3 protein: CASSWASGGTNTGELFF
V gene: TRBV28; D gene: TRBD2; J gene: TRBJ2-2; clone size: -; CDR3 DNA: TGTGCCAGCACCGCCTGGCGGGAGGGCAACACCGGGGAGCTGTTTTTT; CDR3 protein: CASTAWREGNTGELFF
V gene: TRBV7-6; D gene: -; J gene: TRBJ2-2; clone size: -; CDR3 DNA: TGTGCCAGCAGCCCAAAGGGCGGAACCATCACCGGGGAGCTGTTTTTT; CDR3 protein: CASSPKGGTITGELFF
V gene: TRBV5-4; D gene: -; J gene: TRBJ2-3; clone size: -; CDR3 DNA: TGTGCCAGCAGCAAACGGGTCATTACAGATACGCAGTATTTT; CDR3 protein: CASSKRVITDTQYF
V gene: TRBV7-2; D gene: -; J gene: TRBJ1-4; clone size: -; CDR3 DNA: TGTGCCAGCAGCCCACAGGGTCCAACTAATGAAAAACTGTTTTTT; CDR3 protein: CASSPQGPTNEKLFF
V gene: TRBV18; D gene: -; J gene: TRBJ1-1; clone size: -; CDR3 DNA: TGTGCCAGCTCACCAACGTCGGGCGGGTGGACGGTCACTGAAGCTTTCTTT; CDR3 protein: CASSPTSGGWTVTEAFF
V gene: TRBV7-8; D gene: -; J gene: TRBJ1-2; clone size: -; CDR3 DNA: TGTGCCAGCAGCTTAGGGGAGTTTGGAGGGGATGGCTACACCTTC; CDR3 protein: CASSLGEFGGDGYTF
V gene: TRBV7-3; D gene: -; J gene: TRBJ2-3; clone size: -; CDR3 DNA: TGTGCCAGCAGCTTAAATAGGGCTTTCCCAGATACGCAGTATTTT; CDR3 protein: CASSLNRAFPDTQYF
V gene: TRBV28; D gene: -; J gene: TRBJ2-5; clone size: -; CDR3 DNA: TGTCGAAGGGGCACGGAGACCCAGTACTTC; CDR3 protein: CRRGTETQYF
V gene: TRBV4-2; D gene: TRBD2; J gene: TRBJ2-5; clone size: -; CDR3 DNA: TGTGCCAGCAGCCAAGATGGCCTCCCGGGGGGGGAGACCCAGTACTTC; CDR3 protein: CASSQDGLPGGETQYF
V gene: TRBV9; D gene: TRBD2; J gene: TRBJ2-5; clone size: -; CDR3 DNA: TGTGCCAGCAGCGTAGCAGGACGCGGGAGGGGAGAGACCCAGTACTTC; CDR3 protein: CASSVAGRGRGETQYF
V gene: TRBV28; D gene: -; J gene: TRBJ1-3; clone size: -; CDR3 DNA: TGTGCCAGCAGCTCACCAGGGGAATGGAGAAACACCATATATTTT; CDR3 protein: CASSSPGEWRNTIYF
V gene: TRBV6-1; D gene: -; J gene: TRBJ2-7; clone size: -; CDR3 DNA: TGTGCCAGCAAATCGTTAACCTACGAGCAGTACTTC; CDR3 protein: CASKSLTYEQYF
V gene: TRBV6-5; D gene: -; J gene: TRBJ1-6; clone size: -; CDR3 DNA: TGTGCCAGCCGTCAGTTGGGGATCCTCCACTTT; CDR3 protein: CASRQLGILHF
V gene: TRBV9; D gene: TRBD1; J gene: TRBJ2-5; clone size: -; CDR3 DNA: TGTGCCAGCAGCCCAGGACAGGGGGAAGAGACCCAGTACTTC; CDR3 protein: CASSPGQGEETQYF
V gene: TRBV18; D gene: TRBD1; J gene: TRBJ2-7; clone size: -; CDR3 DNA: TGTGCCAGCTCACCACTCGCCGGGACAGATTACGAGCAGTACTTC; CDR3 protein: CASSPLAGTDYEQYF
V gene: TRBV2; D gene: TRBD1; J gene: TRBJ1-1; clone size: few; CDR3 DNA: TGTGCCAGCAGGAGACAGGGTACGGCTGAAGCTTTCTTT; CDR3 protein: CASRRQGTAEAFF
V gene: TRBV9; D gene: -; J gene: TRBJ2-7; clone size: -; CDR3 DNA: TGTGCCAGCAGCCCTCGCGCGGGACGGAACTACGAGCAGTACTTC; CDR3 protein: CASSPRAGRNYEQYF
V gene: TRBV16; D gene: TRBD1; J gene: TRBJ2-3; clone size: -; CDR3 DNA: TGTGCCAGCGGGCTCCCTGGACAGGGCGGCACAGATACGCAGTATTTT; CDR3 protein: CASGLPGQGGTDTQYF
V gene: TRBV10-1; D gene: -; J gene: TRBJ2-2; clone size: -; CDR3 DNA: TGCGCCAGCTCGGGGGCCGGGGAGCTGTTTTTT; CDR3 protein: CASSGAGELFF